Detailed here is one TCR beta chain. Between the trimmed V and J ends, which lost 4 bases and 3 bases, there was a span of 10 bases. The CDR3 spans 14 residues. Germline V gene data show CDR1 as SEHNR and CDR2 as FQNEAQ (reference sequence). Using its own MiXCR run on the RT-PCR reads, TCRdb lists one record per CDR3 protein. Of 150,000 to 200,000 distinct CDR3 sequences in the sample, 9.5% to 15% were seen once. The record originates from a study of response to subunit inactivated influenza vaccine. This same sample was also taken into another study, of T cells expressing NK-cell markers. According to that study: Researchers built TCR beta cDNA using 5'RACE template switching with UMIs. In several donors, dominant CD3+CD56+NKG2C+ clonotypes ranked among the top 10 CD8+ clonotypes. Expanded NKG2C+ T cell clones were not confirmed as HCMV-specific.

The starting material was CD8+ T cells sorted from PBMCs, obtained about 13 days after vaccination. The sequence derives from a man aged 50 to 59 who received an inactivated influenza vaccine. The J gene is TRBJ1-5, the V gene TRBV7-9, with a tentative D call TRBD1 (6 bases). The chain's CDR3 is CASSSGQLNQPQHF. CDR3 nucleotides: TGTGCCAGCAGCTCTGGACAGCTCAATCAGCCCCAGCATTTT.